The following is a TCR beta chain sequence with its context. The sample comes from a study of PD-L1 blockade in urothelial cancer. In each PCR, synthetic TCR analog templates were spiked in. Using immunoSEQ multiplex PCR, the repertoire was profiled, and TCRdb retains in-frame clones only, with some absent. The sample consists of tens of thousands of clones, 86% of them appearing once. This CDR3 contains 15 residues. The V segment lost 0 bases and the J segment 5 bases; nucleotides outside the gene matches: 3. Per the germline V gene, CDR1 is MRHNA and CDR2 is SNTAGT. V is TRBV6-4 and J is TRBJ2-1; 8 positions match TRBD2. The sequence derives from a man between 45 and 60 years old with urothelial cancer. Source: PBMCs, taken around atezolizumab (anti-PD-L1) treatment. The CDR3 loop is CASSDSAGEDNEQFF. CDR3 sequence (DNA): TGTGCCAGCAGTGACTCAGCGGGAGAGGACAATGAGCAGTTCTTC.